This T cell receptor (beta chain) is from a study of T cells in Graves' hyperthyroidism and ophthalmopathy. This clonotype occurred many times. Amplification yielded TCR beta CDR3 regions, with RNA transcripts as the source. An initial round of RT-PCR targeting the TCR CDR3 relied on the HTBI primer set. TCRdb fed the multiplex PCR reads into MiXCR, producing one record per CDR3 protein. The sample gives roughly 420,000 distinct CDR3 sequences, less than 20% of which show up once; 13% to 15% is in the top ten. The CDR3 has 14 residues. The V segment lost 6 bases and the J segment 6 bases; nucleotides outside the gene matches: 5. Germline V gene lookup returns CDR1 ENHRY and CDR2 SYGVKD.

This chain links TRBV10-3 with TRBJ2-1; 10 positions agree with TRBD1. This TCR was sampled from a young woman with Graves' hyperthyroidism. Sample: blood. The CDR3 coding sequence is TGTGCCATCAGGCGCGGGACAGGGGTCAATGAGCAGTTCTTC. Its protein product is CAIRRGTGVNEQFF.